A selection of T cell receptor beta chains follows, all from one sample in a study of Graves' ophthalmopathy and Graves' hyperthyroidism. TCRdb redid the calling of the multiplex PCR reads with MiXCR, one entry per CDR3 protein. The sample includes roughly 600,000 distinct CDR3 sequences, approximately 37% of them seen just once. Sequenced sample: peripheral blood or thyroid tissue (not recorded which). These receptor sequences come from an adult man with Graves' hyperthyroidism. CDR3s include the opening cysteine and the closing phenylalanine or tryptophan. A D gene is named only where the DNA matches it firmly. Not all rows give a size; the values are once, few, many and, for expanded clones, a class.

V: TRBV29-1; J: TRBJ1-2; size: once; D: .; DNA: TGCAGCAGTTTAGCCTCAAACTATGGCTACACCTTC; CDR3: CSSLASNYGYTF
V: TRBV10-3; J: TRBJ1-1; size: .; D: .; DNA: TGTGCCATCAGCCGGGCTTGGCACACTGAAGCTTTCTTT; CDR3: CAISRAWHTEAFF
V: TRBV11-2; J: TRBJ1-4; size: .; D: TRBD1; DNA: TGTGCCAGCAGCGGGACAGGGGGAGTTGAAAAACTGTTTTTT; CDR3: CASSGTGGVEKLFF
V: TRBV29-1; J: TRBJ2-7; size: .; D: .; DNA: TGCAGCGTGGGGGGGGGGGGCGGCGGCGAGCAGTACTTC; CDR3: CSVGGGGGGEQYF
V: TRBV5-6; J: TRBJ1-4; size: many; D: .; DNA: TGTGCCAGCAGCCCACGACCCAGGGGATCTAATGAAAAACTGTTTTTT; CDR3: CASSPRPRGSNEKLFF
V: TRBV7-3; J: TRBJ1-1; size: many; D: .; DNA: TGTGCCAGCAGCTTTTCCGATAACACTGAAGCTTTCTTT; CDR3: CASSFSDNTEAFF
V: TRBV7-2; J: TRBJ2-1; size: .; D: .; DNA: TGTGCCAGCAGTGTTGGGGTGTTCGGCAATGAGCAGTTCTTC; CDR3: CASSVGVFGNEQFF
V: TRBV20-1; J: TRBJ2-2; size: .; D: TRBD2; DNA: TGCAGTGCTAGCTCTCAGGCGGGGGGGCTGTCCGGGGAGCTGTTTTTT; CDR3: CSASSQAGGLSGELFF
V: TRBV10-3; J: TRBJ1-6; size: .; D: .; DNA: TGTGCCATCAGTGACAGGGTGAATAATTCACCCCTCCACTTT; CDR3: CAISDRVNNSPLHF
V: TRBV7-2; J: TRBJ2-7; size: .; D: TRBD1; DNA: TGTGCCAGCAGCTTAGCGGGGACAGGGCCCAATGAGCAGTACTTC; CDR3: CASSLAGTGPNEQYF
V: TRBV7-6; J: TRBJ2-7; size: .; D: .; DNA: TGTGCCAGCAGCTTAGCTAGAGATCGGATCTCCTACGAGCAGTACTTC; CDR3: CASSLARDRISYEQYF